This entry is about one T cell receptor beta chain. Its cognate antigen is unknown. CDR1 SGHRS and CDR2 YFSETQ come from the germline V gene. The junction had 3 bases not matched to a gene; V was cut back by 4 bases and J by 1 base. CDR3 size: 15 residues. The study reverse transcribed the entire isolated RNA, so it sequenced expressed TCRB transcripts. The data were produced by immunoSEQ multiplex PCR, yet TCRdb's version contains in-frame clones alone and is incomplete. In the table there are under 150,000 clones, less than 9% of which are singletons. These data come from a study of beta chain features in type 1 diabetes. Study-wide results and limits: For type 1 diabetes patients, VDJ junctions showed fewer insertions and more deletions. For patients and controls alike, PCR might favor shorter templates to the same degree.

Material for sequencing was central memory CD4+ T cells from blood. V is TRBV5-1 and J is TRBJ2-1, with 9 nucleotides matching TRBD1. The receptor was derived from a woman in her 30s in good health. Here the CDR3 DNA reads TGCGCCAGCAGCGCAGGGACAGGGTCCTACAATGAGCAGTTCTTC. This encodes CASSAGTGSYNEQFF.